The next 19 T cell receptor beta chains were all read from a single sample in a study of cytomegalovirus exposure and HLA in healthy donors. PCR involved 60 Vbeta and 13 Jbeta primers. The table came from immunoSEQ multiplex PCR; TCRdb's copy has only in-frame clones and leaves some out. The sample includes about 87,000 clones, approximately 74% seen only once; the top ten take approximately 20%. The sample was PBMCs. The source of these receptors is a man between 25 and 39 years old in good health and CMV-seropositive.

This rearrangement joins TRBV19 to TRBJ1-1, with D unresolved. The CDR3 sequence is 14 residues long. CDR1 and CDR2 (germline): LNHDA, SQIVND (reference sequence). Between the trimmed V and J ends, which lost 4 bases and 5 bases, there was a span of 14 bases. The CDR3 region is CASSKGGTSTEAFF. CDR3 DNA sequence: TGTGCCAGTAGTAAGGGAGGCACCTCAACTGAAGCTTTCTTT.

This chain links TRBV6-1 with TRBJ1-1; a weak D match, TRBD1 (5 bases). The CDR3 spans 15 residues. Germline values: CDR1 MNHNS, CDR2 SASEGT. V was clipped by 2 bases and J by 4 bases, with 14 bases between them. CDR3 sequence (DNA): TGTGCCAGCAGTGAATACCGAACAGGATCCACTGAAGCTTTCTTT. As protein: CASSEYRTGSTEAFF.

The J gene is TRBJ2-3, the V gene TRBV4-1, with TRBD2 identical over 10 bases. V dropped 0 bases and J dropped 2; count of bases not matched to a gene: 2. Looked up from germline, CDR1 is MGHRA and CDR2 is YSYEKL. The CDR3 runs 16 residues. CDR3 bases: TGCGCCAGCAGCCAAGAAACTAGCGGGAACACAGATACGCAGTATTTT. Translation gives CASSQETSGNTDTQYF.

The V call is TRBV6-1, the J call TRBJ1-6, with 7 bases aligning to TRBD1. CDR3 length equals 15 residues. Trimming removed 4 bases from V and 8 bases from J; junction bases left unmatched: 8. The germline CDR1 and CDR2 sequences are MNHNS and SASEGT. CDR3 coding DNA: TGTGCCAGCAGTGCCGACAGGGTCTTTGATTCACCCCTCCACTTT. Protein sequence: CASSADRVFDSPLHF.

This chain joins TRBV6-6 and TRBJ2-3; D call uncertain. Germline V gene sequence: CDR1 MNHNY, CDR2 SVGAGI (reference sequence). V lost 6 bases, J lost 4 bases, and 5 bases lay in between. The CDR3 consists of 11 residues. The CDR3 bases are TGTGCCAGCAGAAGCTCAGATACGCAGTATTTT. It encodes CASRSSDTQYF.

The gene calls are TRBV6-6 and TRBJ1-2; possibly TRBD1 for D (5 bases). The CDR3 extends over 15 amino acids. Trimming removed 0 bases at V and 2 bases at J, with 10 bases between. CDR1 and CDR2 (germline): MNHNY, SVGAGI (reference sequence). The CDR3 region has the DNA TGTGCCAGCAGTTACTCAACGGGGGTAAACTATGGCTACACCTTC. Protein sequence: CASSYSTGVNYGYTF.

The chain is built from TRBV25-1 and TRBJ1-1, with a tentative D call TRBD1 (6 bases). The CDR3 totals 15 residues. V dropped 1 base and J dropped 4 bases, with 13 bases sitting between them. CDR1 is MGHDK and CDR2 is SYGVNS in the germline V gene. The CDR3 spells CASSEWGGQGTEAFF. The CDR3 nucleotides are TGTGCCAGCAGTGAATGGGGGGGGCAGGGCACTGAAGCTTTCTTT.

This chain joins TRBV25-1 and TRBJ1-1; D gene unclear. Trimming took 3 bases from V and 0 from J, leaving 8 bases between them. Germline V gene lookup returns CDR1 MGHDK and CDR2 SYGVNS. The CDR3 sequence is 14 residues long. This CDR3 reads CASSDPRMNTEAFF. The CDR3 bases are TGTGCCAGCAGTGATCCGCGGATGAACACTGAAGCTTTCTTT.

The chain uses TRBV5-1 and TRBJ2-1; 12 positions match TRBD2. The CDR3 runs to 17 residues. Germline trimming cut 0 bases from V and 9 bases from J; bases unmatched to any gene: 10. From germline, CDR1 is SGHRS and CDR2 YFSETQ. This CDR3 is CASSLGQTSGRSGEQFF. The CDR3 DNA follows: TGCGCCAGCAGCTTGGGTCAGACTAGCGGGAGATCCGGTGAGCAGTTCTTC.

This clone was counted once. The chain has TRBV27 and TRBJ2-5; TRBD2 aligns across 12 bases. Matching the DNA end better, TRBJ2-7 makes the J call doubtful. Germline V gene lookup returns CDR1 MNHEY and CDR2 SMNVEV (reference sequence). This CDR3 contains 17 residues. Written as DNA, the CDR3 is TGTGCCAGCAGTTCGACTAGCGGGAGTTTGAGCTCCTACGAGCAGTACTTC. The encoded protein is CASSSTSGSLSSYEQYF.

This chain connects TRBV2 to TRBJ2-7; tentatively, D is TRBD1 (6 bases). The CDR3 consists of 13 residues. Looked up from germline, CDR1 is SNHLY and CDR2 is FYNNEI. Trimming took 7 bases from V and 5 from J, leaving 15 bases between them. CDR3 DNA sequence: TGTGCCAGCACTATGACAGCAGGGGACGAGCAGTACTTC. It yields the protein CASTMTAGDEQYF.

CDR3 loop: CASSEKDRELNEQFF. The CDR3 DNA is TGTGCCAGCAGCGAGAAGGACAGGGAGCTCAATGAGCAGTTCTTC. V gene TRBV9 combines with J gene TRBJ2-1, with 8 bases that match TRBD1. V gave up 3 bases and J gave up 6 bases; unmatched junction bases: 8. From germline, CDR1 is SGDLS and CDR2 YYNGEE. This CDR3 region has 15 residues.

The rearrangement joins TRBV6-5 to TRBJ1-3; the D is unclear. The CDR3 has 14 residues. Trimming shortened V by 6 bases and J by 4 bases, and 13 bases separated the two germline ends. Per germline, CDR1 MNHEY and CDR2 SVGAGI. CDR3 residues: CASRKYISGNTIYF. The CDR3 coding sequence is TGTGCCAGCAGGAAATACATCTCCGGAAACACCATATATTTT.

V and J are TRBV6-5 and TRBJ1-1; unclear D gene. V was pared by 7 bases and J by 2 bases, with 14 bases between. The CDR3 is made up of 14 amino acids. From germline, CDR1 is MNHEY and CDR2 SVGAGI. The CDR3 loop is CASTLIGGNTEAFF. The CDR3 DNA reads TGTGCCAGCACTCTTATTGGAGGTAACACTGAAGCTTTCTTT.

This clone was counted between two and nine times. V and J are TRBV2 and TRBJ1-1; TRBD1 matches at 10 bases. The J segment lost 3 bases and the V segment lost 5 bases, leaving 3 bases of the junction unmatched. The CDR3 extends over 14 amino acids. CDR1 SNHLY and CDR2 FYNNEI come from the germline V gene. CDR3 nucleotides: TGTGCCAGCAGTAGAGGACAGGGGGACACTGAAGCTTTCTTT. Translating it yields CASSRGQGDTEAFF.

The gene calls are TRBV4-2 and TRBJ1-5, with TRBD1 identical over 11 bases. The germline gives CDR1 LGHNA, CDR2 YNFKEQ. This CDR3 spans 16 amino acids. The V and J ends lost 5 bases and 6 bases, in that order; junction bases with no gene match: 9. The CDR3 spells CASSAGTGGPRQPQHF. CDR3 DNA: TGTGCCAGCAGCGCTGGGACAGGGGGTCCCCGTCAGCCCCAGCATTTT.

This clone has a handful of counts. The V gene is TRBV27, the J gene TRBJ1-5; 10 bases match TRBD1. The CDR3 totals 15 residues. V lost 8 bases and J lost 0; bases outside the gene matches: 4. Germline assignment: CDR1 MNHEY and CDR2 SMNVEV (reference sequence). The CDR3 loop reads CASRGTGDSNQPQHF. CDR3 DNA sequence: TGTGCCAGCCGCGGGACAGGGGATAGCAATCAGCCCCAGCATTTT.

This clone came up a few times. V and J are TRBV9 and TRBJ2-1; 12 positions agree with TRBD2. V dropped 3 bases and J dropped 10; count of bases not matched to a gene: 8. Germline CDR1 and CDR2: SGDLS and YYNGEE. This CDR3 has 15 residues. The CDR3: CASSDYLAGGREQFF. The CDR3 region has the DNA TGTGCCAGCAGCGACTATCTAGCGGGGGGGCGAGAGCAGTTCTTC.

The chain joins TRBV7-2 to TRBJ1-3, with 8 bases that match TRBD1. Germline V lookup: CDR1 SGHTA, CDR2 FQGNSA. Trimming removed 5 bases from V and 4 bases from J; junction bases left unmatched: 7. The CDR3 sequence is 15 residues long. This CDR3 is CASSPNRGSGNTIYF. As DNA, the CDR3 is TGTGCCAGCAGCCCAAACAGGGGGTCAGGAAACACCATATATTTT.